The present T cell receptor (beta chain) was sequenced within a study of metastatic and nonmetastatic thyroid tumors. Overall study: For malignant and benign thyroid patients, tumor or nodule tissue and blood were the sources whose repertoires were compared.

Findings and caveats of the study: Significantly higher TCR beta diversity was reportedly seen in malignant thyroid tumors than benign nodules, in blood and tumor.

This clone was picked up many times. Antigen unknown. Thyroid surgery had not been preceded by any treatment in any patient. Original handling: Built for papillary thyroid cancer, a distant-metastasis classifier drew on CDR3 differences across clinicopathological groups. MiXCR re-clonotyped the PCR reads for TCRdb. The V and J calls here are based on TCRdb, not the publication. The sample holds around 15,000 clones, 3.7% seen once. CDR3 size: 17 residues. With 4 bases clipped from V and 5 bases from J, the junction kept 14 bases outside the gene matches. Germline V gene lookup returns CDR1 MGHRA and CDR2 YSYEKL.

This clonotype originated in a female donor with papillary thyroid cancer or a benign thyroid nodule (not recorded which). Some clones in this sample may be carry-over from other donors' samples. Sequenced: tumor tissue. The gene calls are TRBV4-1 and TRBJ2-7; 10 bases are shared with TRBD1. The CDR3 here is CASSLGLSGTGANEQYF. DNA for the CDR3: TGCGCCAGCAGCCTGGGGCTTAGCGGGACAGGGGCTAACGAGCAGTACTTC.